This T cell receptor (beta chain) is from a study of OX40 agonist ivuxolimab in advanced cancers. Turning to the study itself: The dose-escalation cohort was around 83% male, with a mean age of approximately 62 years, ranging roughly 20 to 90.

TCRdb's table, derived via immunoSEQ multiplex PCR, lists solely in-frame clones and lacks some. The sample carries 53,000 or so clones, roughly 83% recorded once. The V end was cut by 4 bases, the J end by 6 bases, with 17 bases between. Per the germline V gene, CDR1 is SGHNT and CDR2 is YYREEE (reference sequence). CDR3 length: 14 amino acids. Specimen: CD4+ or CD8+ T cells sorted from blood, collected in a trial of the OX40 agonist ivuxolimab. V gene TRBV5-4 combines with J gene TRBJ2-7; no definite D call. The sequence came from an adult with an advanced solid tumor such as melanoma, head and neck, liver or kidney cancer. CDR3 DNA sequence: TGTGCCAGCAGCCCCCCTGAGGTAGCACGCGAGCAGTACTTC. It is translated as CASSPPEVAREQYF.